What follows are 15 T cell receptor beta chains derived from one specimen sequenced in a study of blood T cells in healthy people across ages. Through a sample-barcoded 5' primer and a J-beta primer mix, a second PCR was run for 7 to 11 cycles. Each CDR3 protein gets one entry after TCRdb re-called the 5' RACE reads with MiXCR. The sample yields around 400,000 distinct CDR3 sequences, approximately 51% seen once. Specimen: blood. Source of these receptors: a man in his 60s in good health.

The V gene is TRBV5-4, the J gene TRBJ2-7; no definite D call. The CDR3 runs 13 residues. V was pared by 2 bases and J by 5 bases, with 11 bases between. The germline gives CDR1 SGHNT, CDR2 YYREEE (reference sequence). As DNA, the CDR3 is TGTGCCAGCAGCTTAGAGGTCGTCGACGAGCAGTACTTC. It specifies CASSLEVVDEQYF.

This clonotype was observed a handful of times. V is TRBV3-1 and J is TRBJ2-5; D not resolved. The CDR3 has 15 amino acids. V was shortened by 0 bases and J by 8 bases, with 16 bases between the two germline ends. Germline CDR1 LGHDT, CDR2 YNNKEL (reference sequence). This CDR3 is CASSQDRQAYGTQYF. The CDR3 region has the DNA TGTGCCAGCAGCCAAGATCGCCAGGCCTACGGAACCCAGTACTTC.

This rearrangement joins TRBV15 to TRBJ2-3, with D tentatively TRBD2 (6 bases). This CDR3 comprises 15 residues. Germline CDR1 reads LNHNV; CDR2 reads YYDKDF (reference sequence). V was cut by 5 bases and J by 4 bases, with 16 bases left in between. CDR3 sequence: CATSSPGGWADTQYF. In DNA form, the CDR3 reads TGTGCCACCAGCTCCCCTGGGGGGTGGGCAGATACGCAGTATTTT.

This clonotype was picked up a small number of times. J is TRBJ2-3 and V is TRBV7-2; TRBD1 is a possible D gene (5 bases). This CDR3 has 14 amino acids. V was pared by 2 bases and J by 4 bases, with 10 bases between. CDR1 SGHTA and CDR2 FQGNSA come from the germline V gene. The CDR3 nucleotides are TGTGCCAGCAGCTTAAAGGGGTACCCAGATACGCAGTATTTT. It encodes CASSLKGYPDTQYF. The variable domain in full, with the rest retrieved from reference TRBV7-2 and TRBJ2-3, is GAGVSQSPSNKVTEKGKDVELRCDPISGHTALYWYRQSLGQGLEFLIYFQGNSAPDKSGLPSDRFSAERTGGSVSTLTIQRTQQEDSAVYLCASSLKGYPDTQYFGPGTRLTVL.

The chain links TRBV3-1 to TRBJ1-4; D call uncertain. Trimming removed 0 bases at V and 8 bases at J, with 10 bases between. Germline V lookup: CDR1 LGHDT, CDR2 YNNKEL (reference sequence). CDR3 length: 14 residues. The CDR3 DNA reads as TGTGCCAGCAGCCAAGATAACGGACCCGAAAAACTGTTTTTT. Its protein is CASSQDNGPEKLFF.

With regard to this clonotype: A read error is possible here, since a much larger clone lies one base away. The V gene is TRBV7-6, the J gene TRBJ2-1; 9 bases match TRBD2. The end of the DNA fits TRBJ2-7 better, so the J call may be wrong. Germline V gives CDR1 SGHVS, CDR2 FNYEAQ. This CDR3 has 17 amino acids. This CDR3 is CASSLKAGGLSYNEQYF. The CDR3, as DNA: TGTGCCAGCAGCTTGAAAGCGGGAGGCCTCTCCTACAATGAGCAGTACTTC.

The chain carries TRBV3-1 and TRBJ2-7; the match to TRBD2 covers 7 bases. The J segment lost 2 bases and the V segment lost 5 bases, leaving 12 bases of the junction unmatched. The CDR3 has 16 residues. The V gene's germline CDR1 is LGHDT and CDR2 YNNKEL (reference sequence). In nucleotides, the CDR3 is TGTGCCAGCAGCTTCATGACTAGCAGTATGACCTACGAGCAGTACTTC. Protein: CASSFMTSSMTYEQYF.

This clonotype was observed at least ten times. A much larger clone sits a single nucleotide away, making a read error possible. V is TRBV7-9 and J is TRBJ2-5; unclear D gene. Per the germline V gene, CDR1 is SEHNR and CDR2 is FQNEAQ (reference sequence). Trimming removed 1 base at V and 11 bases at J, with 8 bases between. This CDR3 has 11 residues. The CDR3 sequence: CASSLEYEQYF. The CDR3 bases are TGTGCCAGCAGCTTAGAATATGAGCAGTACTTC.

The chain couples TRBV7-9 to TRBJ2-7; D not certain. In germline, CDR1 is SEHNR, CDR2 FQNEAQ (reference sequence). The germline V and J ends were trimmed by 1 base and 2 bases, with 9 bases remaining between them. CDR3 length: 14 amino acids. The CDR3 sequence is CASSLEDGTYEQYF. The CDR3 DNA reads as TGTGCCAGCAGCTTAGAAGACGGAACCTACGAGCAGTACTTC. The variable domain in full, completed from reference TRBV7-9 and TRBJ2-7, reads DTGVSQNPRHKITKRGQNVTFRCDPISEHNRLYWYRQTLGQGPEFLTYFQNEAQLEKSRLLSDRFSAERPKGSFSTLEIQRTEQGDSAMYLCASSLEDGTYEQYFGPGTRLTVT.

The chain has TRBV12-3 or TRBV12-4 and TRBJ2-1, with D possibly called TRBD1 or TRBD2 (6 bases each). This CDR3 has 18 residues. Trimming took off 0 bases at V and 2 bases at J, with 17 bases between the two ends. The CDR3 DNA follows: TGTGCCAGCAGTTTAGCGGGGGGCTCGGCGACCCCCTACAATGAGCAGTTCTTC. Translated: CASSLAGGSATPYNEQFF.

This CDR3 is CASSPPTVTDTQYF. The CDR3 DNA follows: TGTGCCAGCAGCCCGCCGACGGTCACAGATACGCAGTATTTT. The J gene is TRBJ2-3, the V gene TRBV7-9, with D uncertain. CDR3 size: 14 residues. V shed 5 bases and J shed 2 bases, with 11 bases lying between them. The germline gives CDR1 SEHNR, CDR2 FQNEAQ (reference sequence). Combining the CDR3 with reference TRBV7-9 and TRBJ2-3 gives the whole variable domain DTGVSQNPRHKITKRGQNVTFRCDPISEHNRLYWYRQTLGQGPEFLTYFQNEAQLEKSRLLSDRFSAERPKGSFSTLEIQRTEQGDSAMYLCASSPPTVTDTQYFGPGTRLTVL.

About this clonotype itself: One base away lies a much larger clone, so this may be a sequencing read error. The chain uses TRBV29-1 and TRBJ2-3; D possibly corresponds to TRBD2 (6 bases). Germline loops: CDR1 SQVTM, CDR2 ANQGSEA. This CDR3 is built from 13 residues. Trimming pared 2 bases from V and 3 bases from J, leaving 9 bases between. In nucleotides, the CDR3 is TGCAGCGTTGAAAGGAGGGGAACAGATACGCAGTATTTT. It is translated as CSVERRGTDTQYF.

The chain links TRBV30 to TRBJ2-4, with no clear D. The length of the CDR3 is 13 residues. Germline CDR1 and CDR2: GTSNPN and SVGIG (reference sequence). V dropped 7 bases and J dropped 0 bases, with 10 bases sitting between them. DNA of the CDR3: TGTGCCTCCCGACAAGAAGCCAAAAACATTCAGTACTTC. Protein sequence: CASRQEAKNIQYF.

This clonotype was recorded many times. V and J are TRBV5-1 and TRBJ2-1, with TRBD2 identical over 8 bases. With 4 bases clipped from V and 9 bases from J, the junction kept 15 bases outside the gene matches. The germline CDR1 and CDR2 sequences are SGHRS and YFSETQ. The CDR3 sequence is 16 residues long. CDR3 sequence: CASSGSGGNVRAEQFF. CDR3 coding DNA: TGCGCCAGCAGCGGAAGCGGGGGCAATGTCCGGGCTGAGCAGTTCTTC.

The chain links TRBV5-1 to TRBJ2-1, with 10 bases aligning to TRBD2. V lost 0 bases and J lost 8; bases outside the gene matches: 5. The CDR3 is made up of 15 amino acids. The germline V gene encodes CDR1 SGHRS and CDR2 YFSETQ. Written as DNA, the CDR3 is TGCGCCAGCAGCTTGGATAGCGGGGGGACAGATGAGCAGTTCTTC. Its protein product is CASSLDSGGTDEQFF. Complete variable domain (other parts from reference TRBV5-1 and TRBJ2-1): KAGVTQTPRYLIKTRGQQVTLSCSPISGHRSVSWYQQTPGQGLQFLFEYFSETQRNKGNFPGRFSGRQFSNSRSEMNVSTLELGDSALYLCASSLDSGGTDEQFFGPGTRLTVL.